This T cell receptor beta chain was identified in a study of chemoradiotherapy in HPV16-positive cancers. Study as a whole: Candidate HPV-specific T-cell clones and common TCR motifs came from functional assays in two HPV16-positive patients.

Repertoires were generated with immunoSEQ multiplex PCR, while TCRdb's copy carries only in-frame clones and drops some. The sample contains about 22,000 clones, more than 90% of which appear only once. Whole-study results and caveats: Only a couple of HPV16-positive patients supplied the functional HPV-specificity definition. Candidate HPV-specific clones and E7-related TCR motifs grew in tumor during treatment.

On this clone itself: Its specificity is not known.

Germline lookup yields CDR1 SQVTM and CDR2 ANQGSEA. V lost 2 bases to trimming and J lost 3 bases; unmatched junction nucleotides: 6. The CDR3 runs to 14 residues. Over chemoradiotherapy, repertoires were sampled more than once. This receptor was taken from a human donor with HPV-associated anogenital cancer. Sequenced here: blood, sampled from a patient who underwent chemoradiotherapy. The rearrangement joins TRBV29-1 to TRBJ1-1, with 7 bases that match TRBD1. The CDR3 sequence is CSVERQGLDTEAFF. Written as DNA, the CDR3 is TGCAGCGTTGAAAGACAGGGTTTGGACACTGAAGCTTTCTTT.